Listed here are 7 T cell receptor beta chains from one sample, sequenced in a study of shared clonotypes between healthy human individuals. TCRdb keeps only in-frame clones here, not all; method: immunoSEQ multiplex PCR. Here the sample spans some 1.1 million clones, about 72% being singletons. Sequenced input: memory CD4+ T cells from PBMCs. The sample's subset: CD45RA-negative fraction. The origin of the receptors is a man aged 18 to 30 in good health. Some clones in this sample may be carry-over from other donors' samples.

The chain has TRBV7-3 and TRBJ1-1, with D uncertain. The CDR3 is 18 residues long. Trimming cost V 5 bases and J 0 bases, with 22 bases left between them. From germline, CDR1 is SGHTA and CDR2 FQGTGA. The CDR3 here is CASSPPPENRPMNTEAFF. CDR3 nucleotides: TGTGCCAGCAGCCCACCCCCAGAGAACAGACCCATGAACACTGAAGCTTTCTTT. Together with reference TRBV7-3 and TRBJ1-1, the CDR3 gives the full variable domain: GAGVSQTPSNKVTEKGKYVELRCDPISGHTALYWYRQSLGQGPEFLIYFQGTGAADDSGLPNDRFFAVRPEGSVSTLKIQRTERGDSAVYLCASSPPPENRPMNTEAFFGQGTRLTVV.

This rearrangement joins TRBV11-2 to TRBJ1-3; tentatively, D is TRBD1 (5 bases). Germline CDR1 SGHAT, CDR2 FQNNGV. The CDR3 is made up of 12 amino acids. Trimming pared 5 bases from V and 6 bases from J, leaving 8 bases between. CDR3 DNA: TGTGCCAGCAGCCAGGGCGAAAACACCATATATTTT. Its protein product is CASSQGENTIYF.

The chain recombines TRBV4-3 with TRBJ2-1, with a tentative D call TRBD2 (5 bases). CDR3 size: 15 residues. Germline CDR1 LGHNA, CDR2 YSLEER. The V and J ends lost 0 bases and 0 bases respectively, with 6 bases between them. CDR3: CASSQDGNSYNEQFF. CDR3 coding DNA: TGCGCCAGCAGCCAAGACGGGAACTCCTACAATGAGCAGTTCTTC.

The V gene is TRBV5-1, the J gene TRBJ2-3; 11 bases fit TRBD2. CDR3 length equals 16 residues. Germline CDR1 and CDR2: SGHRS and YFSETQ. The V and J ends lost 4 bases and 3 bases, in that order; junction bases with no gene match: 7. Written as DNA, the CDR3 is TGCGCCAGCAGCGCCCTACTAGCGGGAGTAACAGATACGCAGTATTTT. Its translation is CASSALLAGVTDTQYF. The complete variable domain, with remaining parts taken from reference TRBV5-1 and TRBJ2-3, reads KAGVTQTPRYLIKTRGQQVTLSCSPISGHRSVSWYQQTPGQGLQFLFEYFSETQRNKGNFPGRFSGRQFSNSRSEMNVSTLELGDSALYLCASSALLAGVTDTQYFGPGTRLTVL.

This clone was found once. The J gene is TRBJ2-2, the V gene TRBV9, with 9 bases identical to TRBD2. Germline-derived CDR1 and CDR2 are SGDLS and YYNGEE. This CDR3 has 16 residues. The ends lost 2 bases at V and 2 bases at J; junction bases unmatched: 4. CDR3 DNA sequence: TGTGCCAGCAGCGTGCTAGCGGGACTAAACACCGGGGAGCTGTTTTTT. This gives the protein CASSVLAGLNTGELFF. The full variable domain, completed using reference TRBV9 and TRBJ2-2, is DSGVTQTPKHLITATGQRVTLRCSPRSGDLSVYWYQQSLDQGLQFLIQYYNGEERAKGNILERFSAQQFPDLHSELNLSSLELGDSALYFCASSVLAGLNTGELFFGEGSRLTVL.

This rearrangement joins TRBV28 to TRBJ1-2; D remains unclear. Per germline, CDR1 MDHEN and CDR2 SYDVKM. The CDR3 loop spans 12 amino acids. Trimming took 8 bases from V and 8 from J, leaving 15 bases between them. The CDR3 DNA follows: TGTGCCAGCTTTTTCAATTTGGTGGGCTACACCTTC. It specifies CASFFNLVGYTF.

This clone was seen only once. The CDR3 is CAWSAPPGWGQPQHF. CDR3 nucleotides: TGTGCCTGGAGTGCCCCCCCGGGGTGGGGTCAGCCCCAGCATTTT. This chain joins TRBV30 and TRBJ1-5, with D uncertain. The germline V and J ends were trimmed by 1 base and 6 bases, with 16 bases remaining between them. CDR3 length: 15 amino acids. Germline CDR1 reads GTSNPN; CDR2 reads SVGIG (reference sequence).